The 6 T cell receptor beta chains below come from one sample, sequenced in a study of human T cells and chemical hapten exposure. Time point in this sample: pre-sensitization, week 0. Treatment meaning: therapeutic diphenylcyclopropenone sensitization with weekly scalp DPC. TCRdb called the RACE reads again in MiXCR, with one record for every CDR3 protein. The sample consists of more than 300,000 distinct CDR3 sequences, 5.1% of them appearing once. The sample in question was whole blood, obtained in connection with sensitization to the hapten diphenylcyclopropenone (DPC). The source is a woman in her forties or fifties with alopecia areata. Some clones in this sample may be carry-over from other donors' samples.

About this clonotype itself: The conserved final phenylalanine or tryptophan is absent from the CDR3, which likely points to a read error. This chain connects TRBV18 to TRBJ1-2; tentative D call: TRBD1 (6 bases). Germline assignment: CDR1 KGHSH and CDR2 LQKENI. The CDR3 is 16 amino acids. CDR3 region: CASSLLSRGTLYRYTL. CDR3 nucleotides: TGTGCCAGCTCACTTCTCTCTAGAGGGACACTCTATCGCTACACCCTC.

This clonotype came up a few times. The V gene is TRBV6-5, the J gene TRBJ2-7; 8 positions agree with TRBD1. V lost 0 bases and J lost 6; bases outside the gene matches: 7. This CDR3 contains 15 residues. Germline loops: CDR1 MNHEY, CDR2 SVGAGI. The CDR3 is CASSYSIQGASEQYF. CDR3 DNA: TGTGCCAGCAGTTACTCGATCCAGGGGGCTAGCGAGCAGTACTTC.

The rearrangement links TRBV27 to TRBJ2-7, with unresolved D. With 4 bases removed from V and 7 bases from J, the gap between germline ends came to 14 bases. The germline V gene has CDR1 MNHEY and CDR2 SMNVEV (reference sequence). The CDR3 loop spans 13 amino acids. Here the CDR3 reads CASSSRGRGEQYF. The CDR3 region has the DNA TGTGCCAGCAGTTCTCGTGGACGAGGAGAGCAGTACTTC.

The chain carries TRBV18 and TRBJ2-5; 9 nucleotides agree with TRBD1. J lost 4 bases, V lost 3 bases, and 3 bases had no gene match. This CDR3 is built from 14 residues. Germline CDR1 reads KGHSH; CDR2 reads LQKENI. The CDR3 DNA reads as TGTGCCAGCTCACCTCTGGGACAGGGAGAGACCCAGTACTTC. It is translated as CASSPLGQGETQYF.

This clonotype was seen ten or more times. The chain joins TRBV7-3 to TRBJ2-1; D is ambiguous. CDR1 and CDR2 from the germline V gene are SGHTA and FQGTGA. The CDR3 runs to 16 residues. The V gene lost 1 base and the J gene lost 0 bases, with 10 bases spanning the gap. CDR3 protein: CASSLKTRSSYNEQFF. The CDR3, as DNA: TGTGCCAGCAGCTTAAAGACCCGGAGCTCCTACAATGAGCAGTTCTTC.

There are a few counts of this clonotype. This rearrangement joins TRBV9 to TRBJ2-7; 11 bases are a match to TRBD2. The germline CDR1 and CDR2 sequences are SGDLS and YYNGEE. There are 14 residues in the CDR3. The junction had 6 bases not matched to a gene; V was cut back by 4 bases and J by 6 bases. CDR3 residues: CASSISGGAAEQYF. CDR3 bases: TGTGCCAGCAGCATTAGCGGGGGGGCGGCCGAGCAGTACTTC.